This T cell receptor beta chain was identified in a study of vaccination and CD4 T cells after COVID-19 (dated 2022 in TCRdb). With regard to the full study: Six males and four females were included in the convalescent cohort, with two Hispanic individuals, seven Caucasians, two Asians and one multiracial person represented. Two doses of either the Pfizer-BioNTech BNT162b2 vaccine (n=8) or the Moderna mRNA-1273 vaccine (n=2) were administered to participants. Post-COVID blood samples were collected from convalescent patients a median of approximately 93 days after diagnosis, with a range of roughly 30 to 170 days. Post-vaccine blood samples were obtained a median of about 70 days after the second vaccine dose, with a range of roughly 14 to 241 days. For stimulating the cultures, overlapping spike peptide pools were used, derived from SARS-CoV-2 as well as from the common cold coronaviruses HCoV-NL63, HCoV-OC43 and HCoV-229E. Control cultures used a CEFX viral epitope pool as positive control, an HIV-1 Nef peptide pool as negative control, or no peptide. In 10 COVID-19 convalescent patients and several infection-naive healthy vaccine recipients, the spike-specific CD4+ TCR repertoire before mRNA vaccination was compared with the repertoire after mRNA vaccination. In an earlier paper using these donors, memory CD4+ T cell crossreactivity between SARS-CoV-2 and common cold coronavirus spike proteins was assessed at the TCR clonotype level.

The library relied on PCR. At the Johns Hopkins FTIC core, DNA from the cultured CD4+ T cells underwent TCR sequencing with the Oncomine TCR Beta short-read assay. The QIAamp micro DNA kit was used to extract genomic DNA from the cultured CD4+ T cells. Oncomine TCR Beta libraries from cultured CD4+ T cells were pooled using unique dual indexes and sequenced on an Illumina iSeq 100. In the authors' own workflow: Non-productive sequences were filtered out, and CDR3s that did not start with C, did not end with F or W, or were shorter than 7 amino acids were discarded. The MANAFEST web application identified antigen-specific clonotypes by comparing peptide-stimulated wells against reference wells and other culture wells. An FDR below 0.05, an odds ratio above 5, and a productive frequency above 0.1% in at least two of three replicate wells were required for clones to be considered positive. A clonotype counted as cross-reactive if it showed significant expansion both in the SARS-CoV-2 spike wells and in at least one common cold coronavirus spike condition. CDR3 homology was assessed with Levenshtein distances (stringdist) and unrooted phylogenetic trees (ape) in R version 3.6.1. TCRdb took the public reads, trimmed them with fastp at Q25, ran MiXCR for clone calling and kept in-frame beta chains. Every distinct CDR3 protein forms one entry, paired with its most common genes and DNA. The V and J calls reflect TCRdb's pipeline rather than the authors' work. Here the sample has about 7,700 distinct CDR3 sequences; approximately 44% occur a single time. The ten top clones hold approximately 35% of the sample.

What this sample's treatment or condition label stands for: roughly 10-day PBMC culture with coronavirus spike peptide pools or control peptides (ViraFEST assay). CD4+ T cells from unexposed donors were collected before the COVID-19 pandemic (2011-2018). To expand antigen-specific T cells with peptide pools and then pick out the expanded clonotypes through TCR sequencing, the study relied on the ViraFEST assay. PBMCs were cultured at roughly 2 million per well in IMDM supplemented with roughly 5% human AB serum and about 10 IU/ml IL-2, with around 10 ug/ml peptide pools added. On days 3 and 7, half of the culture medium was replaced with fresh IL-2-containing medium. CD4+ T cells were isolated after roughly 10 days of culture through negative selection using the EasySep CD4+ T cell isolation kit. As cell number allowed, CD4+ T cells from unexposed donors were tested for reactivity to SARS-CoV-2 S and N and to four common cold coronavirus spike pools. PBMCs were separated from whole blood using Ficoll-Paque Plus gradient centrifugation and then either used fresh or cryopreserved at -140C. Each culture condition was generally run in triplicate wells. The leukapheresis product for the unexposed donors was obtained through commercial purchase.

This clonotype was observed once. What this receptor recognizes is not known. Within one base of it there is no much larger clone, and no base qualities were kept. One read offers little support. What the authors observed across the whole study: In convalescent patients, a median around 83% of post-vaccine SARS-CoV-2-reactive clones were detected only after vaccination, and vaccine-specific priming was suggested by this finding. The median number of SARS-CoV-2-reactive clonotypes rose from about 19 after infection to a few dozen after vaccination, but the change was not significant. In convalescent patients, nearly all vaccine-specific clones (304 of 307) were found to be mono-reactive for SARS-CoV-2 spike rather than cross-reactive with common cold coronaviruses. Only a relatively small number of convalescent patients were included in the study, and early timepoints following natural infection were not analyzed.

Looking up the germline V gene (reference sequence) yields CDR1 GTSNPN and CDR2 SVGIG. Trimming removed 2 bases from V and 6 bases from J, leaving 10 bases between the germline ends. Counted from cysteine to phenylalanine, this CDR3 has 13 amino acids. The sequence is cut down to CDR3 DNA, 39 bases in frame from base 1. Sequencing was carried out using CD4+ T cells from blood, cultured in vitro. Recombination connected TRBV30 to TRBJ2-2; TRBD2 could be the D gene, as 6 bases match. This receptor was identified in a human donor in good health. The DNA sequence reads TGTGCCTGGAGTAAACTAGCTTCCGGGGAGCTGTTTTTT. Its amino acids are CAWSKLASGELFF.